Below, 25 T cell receptor beta chains from the same sample are listed, as sequenced in a study of cytotoxic CD8 clonotypes in ibrutinib-treated CLL. Using immunoSEQ multiplex PCR, the repertoire was profiled, and TCRdb retains in-frame clones only, with some absent. The top ten hold about 13% of the sample, which has approximately 45,000 clones, 69% seen once. The sequences come from PBMCs, collected after 12 months of ibrutinib treatment. The source is a human donor with chronic lymphocytic leukemia.

The rearrangement joins TRBV19 to TRBJ2-5; TRBD1 aligns across 8 bases. The V segment lost 4 bases and the J segment 4 bases; nucleotides outside the gene matches: 14. The CDR3 sequence is 17 residues long. CDR1 and CDR2 (germline): LNHDA, SQIVND (reference sequence). CDR3 coding DNA: TGTGCCAGTAGTAGAATATTCAGGGGGCAGTTATCAGAGACCCAGTACTTC. Amino acids: CASSRIFRGQLSETQYF.

CDR3 loop: CASSLGQIYSNQPQHF. The CDR3 DNA reads TGTGCCAGCAGCTTAGGCCAGATATATAGCAATCAGCCCCAGCATTTT. V and J are TRBV7-2 and TRBJ1-5; D is ambiguous. Per the germline V gene, CDR1 is SGHTA and CDR2 is FQGNSA. The CDR3 is 16 amino acids. With 1 base removed from V and 0 bases from J, the gap between germline ends came to 10 bases.

This chain connects TRBV7-9 to TRBJ1-4; D is possibly TRBD1 (5 bases). The CDR3 runs 13 residues. V was pared by 5 bases and J by 8 bases, with 12 bases between. Germline V lookup: CDR1 SEHNR, CDR2 FQNEAQ (reference sequence). The CDR3 DNA is TGTGCCAGCAGCCAAGAAGGGGTGGAAAAACTGTTTTTT. This codes for CASSQEGVEKLFF.

The chain joins TRBV11-2 to TRBJ2-7, with 8 bases lining up with TRBD2. From germline, CDR1 is SGHAT and CDR2 FQNNGV. J gave up 4 bases and V 1 base, and 12 bases lay outside the gene matches. CDR3 size: 17 residues. CDR3 sequence: CASSLGYRAGGWYEQYF. Here the CDR3 DNA reads TGTGCCAGCAGCTTAGGGTATCGGGCGGGGGGCTGGTACGAGCAGTACTTC.

This clone was recorded once. The chain carries TRBV19 and TRBJ1-1; D call uncertain. Germline V gene data show CDR1 as LNHDA and CDR2 as SQIVND (reference sequence). CDR3 length: 13 amino acids. V lost 5 bases and J lost 0, with 7 bases in between. The CDR3 DNA follows: TGTGCCAGTAGTCCAGACTTGAACACTGAAGCTTTCTTT. It specifies CASSPDLNTEAFF.

The V and J genes are TRBV6-4 and TRBJ2-2, with no clear D. This CDR3 contains 14 residues. Trimming removed 4 bases from V and 5 bases from J, with 11 bases in between. Per the germline V gene, CDR1 is MRHNA and CDR2 is SNTAGT. Here the CDR3 DNA reads TGTGCCAGCAGTGTGGCCCTAGGTACCGGGGAGCTGTTTTTT. Its translation: CASSVALGTGELFF.

The chain combines TRBV2 with TRBJ1-5; D remains unclear. The germline CDR1 and CDR2 sequences are SNHLY and FYNNEI. This CDR3 contains 14 residues. V gave up 3 bases and J gave up 1 base, with 7 bases separating them. CDR3 sequence reads: CASSEGRSNQPQHF. For the CDR3, the DNA is TGTGCCAGCAGTGAGGGGAGGAGCAATCAGCCCCAGCATTTT.

The rearrangement uses TRBV2 and TRBJ1-5, with D uncertain. With 2 bases removed from V and 5 bases from J, the gap between germline ends came to 13 bases. Germline CDR1 is SNHLY and CDR2 is FYNNEI. CDR3 length: 15 residues. The CDR3 protein is CASSEMGRLDQPQHF. The CDR3 region has the DNA TGTGCCAGCAGTGAAATGGGAAGACTAGATCAGCCCCAGCATTTT.

The chain uses TRBV28 and TRBJ2-1; possible D gene TRBD2, 6 bases. Per germline, CDR1 MDHEN and CDR2 SYDVKM. V gave up 8 bases and J gave up 15 bases, with 17 bases separating them. The CDR3 extends over 11 amino acids. The CDR3 spells CASGDRDSPFF. As DNA, the CDR3 is TGTGCCAGCGGAGACCGGGACTCCCCGTTCTTC. The variable domain in full, with the rest retrieved from reference TRBV28 and TRBJ2-1, is DVKVTQSSRYLVKRTGEKVFLECVQDMDHENMFWYRQDPGLGLRLIYFSYDVKMKEKGDIPEGYSVSREKKERFSLILESASTNQTSMYLCASGDRDSPFFGPGTRLTVL.

The V call is TRBV2, the J call TRBJ2-5; 10 nucleotides align to TRBD2. The CDR3 consists of 15 residues. V was pared by 6 bases and J by 2 bases, with 6 bases of the junction left unmatched. Germline V gene sequence: CDR1 SNHLY, CDR2 FYNNEI. The CDR3 loop reads CASRAGTSVQETQYF. CDR3 coding DNA: TGTGCCAGCAGGGCCGGGACTAGCGTACAAGAGACCCAGTACTTC.

The chain links TRBV5-1 to TRBJ2-2; 16 bases line up with TRBD2. Trimming took 4 bases from V and 4 from J; bases not matched to a gene: 7. CDR1 and CDR2 (germline): SGHRS, YFSETQ. The CDR3 has 18 amino acids. DNA for the CDR3: TGCGCCAGCAGCCAGGGACTAGCGGGGGGGCCGAGCACCGGGGAGCTGTTTTTT. It translates to CASSQGLAGGPSTGELFF.

This clone showed up just a few times. V gene TRBV2 combines with J gene TRBJ1-1; D is unclear. CDR3 length equals 14 residues. Trimming stripped 3 bases from V and 1 base from J, with 9 bases between. Looked up from germline, CDR1 is SNHLY and CDR2 is FYNNEI. CDR3 sequence (DNA): TGTGCCAGCAGTGATCGGATGAGGAACACTGAAGCTTTCTTT. This codes for CASSDRMRNTEAFF.

The rearrangement uses TRBV6-4 and TRBJ2-2; TRBD1 is a possible D gene (5 bases). Germline assignment: CDR1 MRHNA and CDR2 SNTAGT. The CDR3 runs to 15 residues. V was shortened by 3 bases and J by 1 base, with 9 bases between the two germline ends. Written as DNA, the CDR3 is TGTGCCAGCAGTGAGGGCAGGGTGAACACCGGGGAGCTGTTTTTT. Its translation: CASSEGRVNTGELFF.

The chain uses TRBV5-8 and TRBJ2-2; TRBD1 agrees at 7 bases. Trimming cost V 9 bases and J 7 bases; bases outside gene matches: 15. Germline V gene data show CDR1 as SGHTS and CDR2 as YDEGEE. The CDR3 consists of 15 residues. The CDR3 DNA reads TGTGCCATCGCTCCCCTCAGGGGGAGCGTCGGGGAGCTGTTTTTT. Amino acid sequence: CAIAPLRGSVGELFF.

This clone was seen a few times. This sequence joins TRBV12-5 and TRBJ2-7; the match to TRBD1 covers 11 bases. CDR3 size: 14 residues. Germline CDR1 is LGHNT and CDR2 is FRNRAP. V dropped 5 bases and J dropped 5; count of bases not matched to a gene: 5. CDR3 sequence reads: CASGKGQGAHEQYF. The CDR3, as DNA: TGTGCTAGTGGTAAAGGACAGGGGGCGCACGAGCAGTACTTC.

The DNA for the CDR3 is TGCGCCAGCAGTGAGTCTTCGTACAATGAGCAGTTCTTC. It encodes CASSESSYNEQFF. The chain recombines TRBV10-1 with TRBJ2-1; the D is unclear. Trimming took 0 bases from V and 4 from J, leaving 4 bases between them. CDR1 WNHNN and CDR2 SYGVQD come from the germline V gene (reference sequence). The CDR3 contains 13 residues.

There are a few counts of this clone. Compared with germline, one end of the junction differs, possibly owing to a read error. V gene TRBV7-7 combines with J gene TRBJ2-3; 9 nucleotides align to TRBD2. The CDR3 spans 16 residues. Germline values: CDR1 SSHAT, CDR2 FNYEAQ (reference sequence). CDR3 protein: CASSPRLADSTDTQYF. The CDR3 coding sequence is TGTGCTAGCAGCCCCCGACTAGCGGATAGCACAGATACGCAGTATTTT.

V and J are TRBV9 and TRBJ2-1, with D possibly matching TRBD2 (5 bases). The germline V gene has CDR1 SGDLS and CDR2 YYNGEE. The germline V and J ends were trimmed by 0 bases and 10 bases, with 17 bases remaining between them. The CDR3 is 15 amino acids. The DNA for the CDR3 is TGTGCCAGCAGCGTAGTTTCTGAGGGTACCGGGGAGCAGTTCTTC. Translated, it gives CASSVVSEGTGEQFF.

CDR3 sequence (DNA): TGTGCCAGCACCGCGGGGCTCCTAAGCACAGATACGCAGTATTTT. Its translation is CASTAGLLSTDTQYF. V and J are TRBV9 and TRBJ2-3, with D possibly being TRBD2 (6 bases). The CDR3 has 15 amino acids. Trimming took 6 bases from V and 0 from J, leaving 14 bases between them. Germline V gene data show CDR1 as SGDLS and CDR2 as YYNGEE.

J is TRBJ1-2 and V is TRBV19; 8 bases align to TRBD1. This CDR3 contains 19 residues. CDR1 and CDR2 (germline): LNHDA, SQIVND (reference sequence). V shed 3 bases and J 0 bases; nucleotides not matched to a gene: 15. CDR3: CASSIGWTGKGTPNYGYTF. The CDR3 coding sequence is TGTGCCAGTAGTATCGGATGGACAGGGAAAGGGACTCCTAACTATGGCTACACCTTC.

This clone was counted between two and nine times. The chain couples TRBV5-1 to TRBJ2-7; D remains unclear. Per the germline V gene, CDR1 is SGHRS and CDR2 is YFSETQ. V was shortened by 2 bases and J by 6 bases, with 12 bases between the two germline ends. The CDR3 runs to 13 residues. CDR3 DNA: TGCGCCAGCAGCTTCGAAGTGGATGGCGAGCAGTACTTC. It encodes CASSFEVDGEQYF.

V and J are TRBV18 and TRBJ2-7; no clear D. V was pared by 0 bases and J by 1 base, with 4 bases between. CDR3 length equals 13 residues. Per germline, CDR1 KGHSH and CDR2 LQKENI. This chain's CDR3 is CASSPPLSYEQYF. The CDR3 nucleotides are TGTGCCAGCTCACCACCGCTTTCCTACGAGCAGTACTTC.

In this sample, this clone turned up a few times. This chain uses TRBV12-5 with TRBJ1-3; TRBD1 matches 7 bases. Germline V gives CDR1 LGHNT, CDR2 FRNRAP. The V segment lost 2 bases and the J segment 3 bases; nucleotides outside the gene matches: 31. CDR3 length: 24 amino acids. The CDR3 DNA reads TGTGCTAGTGGTTTGACCCTTACGGGACAGAGCTTCCCAGCCCAAGCCAGTTTTGGAAACACCATATATTTT. Its protein is CASGLTLTGQSFPAQASFGNTIYF.

The chain combines TRBV6-6 with TRBJ1-4; possible D gene TRBD1, 6 bases. Looked up from germline, CDR1 is MNHNY and CDR2 is SVGAGI (reference sequence). The CDR3 has 14 residues. Between the trimmed V and J ends, which lost 7 bases and 5 bases, there was a span of 14 bases. This chain's CDR3 is CASKRQVQNEKLFF. CDR3 nucleotides: TGTGCCAGCAAGCGACAGGTACAGAATGAAAAACTGTTTTTT.

J is TRBJ1-2 and V is TRBV2; no definite D call. V was trimmed by 8 bases and J by 8 bases, leaving 15 bases between them. The CDR3 is 12 amino acids. The V gene's germline CDR1 is SNHLY and CDR2 FYNNEI. CDR3 sequence reads: CASAGHLGGYTF. For the CDR3, the DNA is TGTGCCAGCGCGGGCCATCTGGGGGGCTACACCTTC.